The sequence of this TCR beta chain was determined in a study of cytomegalovirus exposure and HLA in healthy donors. Germline V gives CDR1 SQVTM, CDR2 ANQGSEA. The CDR3 runs 17 residues. The V and J ends lost 4 bases and 5 bases, in that order; junction bases with no gene match: 12. Turning to this clone: Its target is unknown.

Vbeta (60) and Jbeta (13) primers were used in the PCR. Only in-frame clones appear in the TCRdb table, and some are missing; sequencing was by immunoSEQ multiplex PCR. The repertoire holds about 190,000 clones, approximately 79% seen once, with about 1.6% in the top ten. General study results and limits: There were under 200 TCR beta chains listed as cytomegalovirus-associated. Presence/absence analyses took donor sequencing depth as roughly uniform. Later on, an analysis found that several of the most significant clusters appeared to be linked to common viral pathogens, which included parvovirus B19. Information on immune exposure was restricted to one variable (CMV serostatus).

Sequencing was carried out using PBMCs. The chain combines TRBV29-1 with TRBJ2-1; 12 positions match TRBD1. The TCR comes from a woman between 18 and 29 years old in good health and CMV-seronegative. CDR3 DNA sequence: TGCAGCGTTGCAGGGACAGGGGGCTCACATCTACACAATGAGCAGTTCTTC. Its translation: CSVAGTGGSHLHNEQFF.